This section outlines one T cell receptor (beta chain) sequence together with its context. This sample stems from a study of blood T cells in healthy people across ages. Primers used in a second PCR of roughly 6 to 11 cycles were a sample-barcoded 5' primer and a J-beta primer mix. TCRdb reprocessed the 5' RACE reads with MiXCR, giving one entry per CDR3 protein. The table lists just under 550,000 distinct CDR3 sequences, around 24% of them singletons. Trimming took off 1 base at V and 4 bases at J, with 16 bases between the two ends. The germline gives CDR1 MGHRA, CDR2 YSYEKL. There are 17 residues in the CDR3. These data were also filed under a second study, of T cells of mothers and their children. That source reports: Three healthy Caucasian mothers and their six children donated.

Sequences were obtained from blood. The chain is built from TRBV4-1 and TRBJ2-2, with TRBD1 as a possible D gene (5 bases). The source of this sequence is a boy younger than 18 in good health. CDR3 in DNA: TGCGCCAGCAGCCAAGTGGGCCAGGGCGTTAGCACCGGGGAGCTGTTTTTT. Protein sequence: CASSQVGQGVSTGELFF.